The following is a T cell receptor beta chain sequence with its context. Its target is unknown. This CDR3 is built from 16 residues. V lost 5 bases to trimming and J lost 5 bases, with 21 bases between them. Germline CDR1 and CDR2: PRHDT and FYEKMQ (reference sequence). The authors ran a second PCR of 7 to 11 cycles using a sample-barcoded 5' primer and a J-beta primer mix. Each cDNA molecule was tagged by a template-switch adaptor with 12 random nucleotides. TCRdb recomputed calls from the 5' RACE reads with MiXCR, one row per CDR3 protein. The sample lists about 1.6 million distinct CDR3 sequences; about 31% were seen once. The data were obtained in a study of blood T cells in healthy people across ages. The study's findings and limits: Per million T cells, TCR beta diversity dropped roughly linearly as age increased.

Each donor's blood draw was roughly 9.8 milliliters of peripheral blood. This chain joins TRBV13 and TRBJ2-5; the D gene could be TRBD1 or TRBD2 (5 bases each). The clonotype originates from a woman in her twenties or thirties in good health. The material sequenced was blood. In nucleotides, the CDR3 is TGTGCCAGCAGCGGAGGCGGACACGCCCAAAGGGAGACCCAGTACTTC. This gives the protein CASSGGGHAQRETQYF.